Described below is a single T cell receptor (beta chain) sequence and its context. Its antigen is unknown. Together with thyroid ultrasound, orbital computed tomography, serum thyroxine and TRAb, clinical symptoms were used for diagnoses. The V gene's germline CDR1 is SGHRS and CDR2 YFSETQ. Trimming stripped 4 bases from V and 2 bases from J, with 10 bases between. This CDR3 is 15 amino acids long. TCR beta CDR3 regions were amplified from RNA transcripts. First-round RT-PCR targeting the TCR CDR3 was performed with the HTBI primer set. TCRdb re-called the multiplex PCR reads with MiXCR, one entry per CDR3 protein. In the table there are some 580,000 distinct CDR3 sequences, 15% to 20% of which are singletons. This specimen comes from a study of T cells in Graves' hyperthyroidism and ophthalmopathy. Study-wide context: Peripheral blood specimens were obtained at initial diagnosis, prior to any treatment. Findings and limits, study-wide: Ophthalmopathy was told apart from stable hyperthyroidism by a 13 V-J model. Blood held most thyroid clonotypes expanded above 0.001 frequency.

This clonotype was sampled from a woman between 40 and 55 years old with Graves' ophthalmopathy. The chain uses TRBV5-1 and TRBJ1-6, with D uncertain. Sequenced: blood. The CDR3 sequence is CASSATTPYNSPLHF. The DNA for the CDR3 is TGCGCCAGCAGCGCTACGACCCCCTATAATTCACCCCTCCACTTT.